The clone carrying this TCR beta chain was detected many times. The antigen is undetermined. This specimen belongs to a study of Graves' ophthalmopathy and Graves' hyperthyroidism. General study results and limits: The study's model predicted ophthalmopathy progression at 70.59% sensitivity and about 72% specificity.

TCR beta CDR3 regions were amplified from RNA transcripts. RT-PCR was first run with HTBI primers, then multiplex PCR in a second round. Using its own MiXCR run on the multiplex PCR reads, TCRdb lists one record per CDR3 protein. The data contain under 250,000 distinct CDR3 sequences, roughly 21% of them singletons. The receptor was isolated from a woman aged 45-65 years with Graves' ophthalmopathy. The sample was peripheral blood.

CDR3 sequence: CASSIIGGGSNQPQHF. DNA of the CDR3: TGTGCCAGTAGTATCATTGGTGGTGGTAGCAATCAGCCCCAGCATTTT. V and J are TRBV19 and TRBJ1-5; D not resolved. The CDR3 contains 16 residues. The V and J ends lost 3 bases and 0 bases respectively, with 12 bases between them. Germline CDR1 LNHDA, CDR2 SQIVND (reference sequence).